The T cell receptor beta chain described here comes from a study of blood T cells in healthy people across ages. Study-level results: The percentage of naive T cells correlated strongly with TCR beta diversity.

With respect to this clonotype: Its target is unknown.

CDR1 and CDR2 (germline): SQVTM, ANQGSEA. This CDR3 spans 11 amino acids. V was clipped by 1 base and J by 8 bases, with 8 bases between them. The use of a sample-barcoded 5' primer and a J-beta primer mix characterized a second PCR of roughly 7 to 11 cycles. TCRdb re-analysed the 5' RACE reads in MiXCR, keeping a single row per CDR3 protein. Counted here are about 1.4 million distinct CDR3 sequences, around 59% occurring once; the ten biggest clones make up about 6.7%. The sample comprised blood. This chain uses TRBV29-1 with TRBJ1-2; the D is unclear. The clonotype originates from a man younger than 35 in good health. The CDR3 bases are TGCAGCGTTGAAGTTGGTAGGGGCTACACCTTC. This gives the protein CSVEVGRGYTF.